The text below deals with one T cell receptor beta chain. Antigen specificity is unknown. After constant-region reverse-primer amplification, full-length variable regions underwent semi-nested PCR with Nested Universal Primer A. TCRdb reprocessed the 5' RACE reads with MiXCR, giving one entry per CDR3 protein. Of under 15,000 distinct CDR3 sequences listed, around a quarter are singletons. Study-wide results and limits: Greatest tumor Treg TCR overlap was with tumor naive CD4+ cells.

The germline CDR1 and CDR2 sequences are LGHDT and YNNKEL (reference sequence). CDR3 length equals 14 residues. The ends lost 0 bases at V and 8 bases at J; junction bases unmatched: 1. This rearrangement joins TRBV3-1 to TRBJ2-1, with 10 bases lining up with TRBD2. Sequenced: naive CD4+ T cells sorted from blood. Subset of the sample: naive CD4+ T cells, CD4+CD45RA+CD25-. The clonotype was recovered from a female donor with breast cancer. CDR3 nucleotide sequence: TGTGCCAGCAGCCAAGAAGCGGGAGGGCATGAGCAGTTCTTC. Amino acid sequence: CASSQEAGGHEQFF.